Listed below are T cell receptor beta chains from one sample, sequenced in a study of identical twins' blood T cells. MiXCR was run by TCRdb on the 5' RACE reads, yielding one entry per CDR3 protein. Of fewer than 450,000 distinct CDR3 sequences detected, 28% appear once; the ten largest clones hold roughly 5.5%. Sequenced material: PBMCs. Receptors originate from a woman aged 18-49 years in good health. CDR3s include the opening cysteine and the closing phenylalanine or tryptophan. D genes are given only for firm matches. Rows may omit the clone size; those that give it use once, few, many or a size class.

>many|TRBV6-2/TRBV6-3|TRBJ1-1|-
CASSYSLENTEAFF
TGTGCCAGCAGTTACAGCCTGGAGAACACTGAAGCTTTCTTT
>many|TRBV27|TRBJ1-2|-
CASGKSAHGYTF
TGTGCCAGCGGGAAGTCCGCCCATGGCTACACCTTC
>-|TRBV7-9|TRBJ2-2|-
CASSPGPTNTGELFF
TGTGCCAGCAGCCCAGGACCAACGAACACCGGGGAGCTGTTTTTT
>few|TRBV6-5|TRBJ1-2|-
CASSYSIQSGGYGYTF
TGTGCCAGCAGTTACTCTATACAGTCGGGGGGCTATGGCTACACCTTC
>-|TRBV18|TRBJ2-5|-
CASSPGVRETQYF
TGTGCCAGCTCACCCGGAGTCAGAGAGACCCAGTACTTC
>-|TRBV4-2|TRBJ1-4|-
CASSQDRKEEKLFF
TGTGCCAGCAGCCAAGATAGGAAGGAGGAAAAACTGTTTTTT
>-|TRBV18|TRBJ1-4|-
CASSPHKNEKLFF
TGTGCCAGCTCACCACACAAGAACGAAAAACTGTTTTTT
>-|TRBV19|TRBJ1-1|-
CASSIEGITEAFF
TGTGCCAGTAGTATCGAGGGAATTACTGAAGCTTTCTTT
>-|TRBV12-3/TRBV12-4|TRBJ2-7|TRBD1
CASSSGTDHYF
TGTGCCAGCAGTTCTGGGACAGATCATTACTTC
>-|TRBV6-2/TRBV6-3|TRBJ1-5|-
CASTPAGRGNQPQHF
TGTGCCAGCACCCCGGCTGGCAGGGGCAATCAGCCCCAGCATTTT
>few|TRBV7-2|TRBJ1-1|TRBD1
CASSFGGQVAFF
TGTGCCAGCAGCTTCGGGGGACAGGTAGCTTTCTTT
>-|TRBV14|TRBJ2-7|-
CASSQLQIAYEQYF
TGTGCCAGCAGCCAGTTACAGATTGCCTACGAGCAGTACTTC
>-|TRBV27|TRBJ2-3|-
CASSLSRADTQYF
TGTGCCAGCAGTTTATCGAGGGCAGATACGCAGTATTTT
>few|TRBV12-3/TRBV12-4|TRBJ1-4|-
CASSLKRVELFF
TGTGCTAGCAGTTTGAAGAGAGTCGAACTGTTTTTT
>-|TRBV12-3/TRBV12-4|TRBJ2-2|TRBD2
CASSRRLAGLTGELFF
TGTGCCAGCAGCCGTAGACTAGCGGGACTCACCGGGGAGCTGTTTTTT
>few|TRBV12-3/TRBV12-4|TRBJ2-5|-
CASSLGGDQETQYF
TGTGCCAGCAGTTTAGGCGGAGACCAAGAGACCCAGTACTTC
>-|TRBV9|TRBJ2-1|-
CASSVENIFIEQFF
TGTGCCAGCAGCGTAGAAAATATTTTTATTGAGCAGTTCTTC
>few|TRBV9|TRBJ1-2|-
CASSVGINYGYTF
TGTGCCAGCAGCGTAGGGATTAACTATGGCTACACCTTC
>-|TRBV10-3|TRBJ1-5|-
CAISEGARYNQPQHF
TGTGCCATCAGTGAGGGGGCAAGGTACAATCAGCCCCAGCATTTT
>many|TRBV2|TRBJ1-1|-
CASSGPWVFVNTEAFF
TGTGCCAGCAGTGGGCCTTGGGTGTTTGTGAACACTGAAGCTTTCTTT
>-|TRBV7-2|TRBJ2-4|TRBD2
CASSLTSGGRVGKNIQYF
TGTGCCAGCAGCTTAACTAGCGGGGGGCGAGTGGGTAAAAACATTCAGTACTTC
>-|TRBV29-1|TRBJ1-6|TRBD1
CSATTGGWDSPLHF
TGCAGCGCGACGACAGGGGGCTGGGATTCACCCCTCCACTTT
>-|TRBV19|TRBJ1-1|-
CASSDRLNTEAFF
TGTGCCAGTAGCGACAGGCTTAACACTGAAGCTTTCTTT
>-|TRBV12-3/TRBV12-4|TRBJ2-7|-
CASSSRPREQYF
TGTGCCAGCAGTTCCCGCCCGCGGGAGCAGTACTTC
>-|TRBV20-1|TRBJ1-4|-
CSASPTVWANEKLFF
TGCAGTGCTAGCCCAACGGTCTGGGCTAATGAAAAACTGTTTTTT